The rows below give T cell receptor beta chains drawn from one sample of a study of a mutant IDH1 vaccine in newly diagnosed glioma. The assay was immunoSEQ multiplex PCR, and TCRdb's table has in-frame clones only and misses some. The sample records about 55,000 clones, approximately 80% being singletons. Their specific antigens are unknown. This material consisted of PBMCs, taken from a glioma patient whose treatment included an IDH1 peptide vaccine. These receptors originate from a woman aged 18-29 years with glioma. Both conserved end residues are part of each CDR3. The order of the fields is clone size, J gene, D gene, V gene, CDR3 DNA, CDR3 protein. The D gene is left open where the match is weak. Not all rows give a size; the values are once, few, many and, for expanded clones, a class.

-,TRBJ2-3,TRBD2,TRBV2,TGTGCCAGCAGTGAAGCCCTAGCGGGGGTGCTGGATACGCAGTATTTT,CASSEALAGVLDTQYF
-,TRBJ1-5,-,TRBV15,TGTGCCACCAGCAGAGGGGGCCAGGGTCAGCCCCAGCATTTT,CATSRGGQGQPQHF
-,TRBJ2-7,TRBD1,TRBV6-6,TGTGCCAGCAGGGAGGGACAGGGGGCCTACGAGCAGTACTTC,CASREGQGAYEQYF
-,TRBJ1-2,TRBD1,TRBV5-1,TGCGCCAGCACCGACGCGGGACAGGTGTATGGCTACACCTTC,CASTDAGQVYGYTF
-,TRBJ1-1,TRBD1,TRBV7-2,TGTGCCAGCAGCGGGACAGGGGGCTTCGAAGCTTTCTTT,CASSGTGGFEAFF
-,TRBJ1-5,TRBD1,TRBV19,TGTGCCAGTAGTTCCGACGCAGGGGGCGGCAATCAGCCCCAGCATTTT,CASSSDAGGGNQPQHF
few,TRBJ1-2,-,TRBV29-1,TGCGAGGGTAACTATGGCTACACCTTC,CEGNYGYTF
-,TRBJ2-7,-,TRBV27,TGTGCCAGCAGTTTAGGGGGGAGCTCCTACGAGCAGTACTTC,CASSLGGSSYEQYF
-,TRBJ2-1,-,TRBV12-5,TGTGCTAGTGGTTTGATGGACACGTCCTACAATGAGCAGTTCTTC,CASGLMDTSYNEQFF
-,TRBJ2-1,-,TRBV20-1,TGCAGTGCTAGAGTGAATAATGAGCAGTTCTTC,CSARVNNEQFF
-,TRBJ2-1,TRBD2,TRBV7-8,TGTGCCAGCAGCCAGAGGAGCGGGGTTGAGCAGTTCTTC,CASSQRSGVEQFF
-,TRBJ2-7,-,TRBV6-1,TGTGCCAGTTCAGCAGGCGACAGCTCCTACGGGCAGTACTTC,CASSAGDSSYGQYF
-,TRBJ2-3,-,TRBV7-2,TGTGCCAGCAGCTTCCCTAGCGCAGATACGCAGTATTTT,CASSFPSADTQYF
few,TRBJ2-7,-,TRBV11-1,TGTGCCAGCAGCCCCAGACAGGGAGGGGAGCAGTACTTC,CASSPRQGGEQYF
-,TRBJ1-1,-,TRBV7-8,TGTGCCAGCACAGACAACCCGGGGACTGAAGCTTTCTTT,CASTDNPGTEAFF
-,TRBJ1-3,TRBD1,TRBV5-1,TGCGCCAGCAGCCTGACAGGGACTGGAAACACCATATATTTT,CASSLTGTGNTIYF
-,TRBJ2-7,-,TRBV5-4,TGTGCCAGCAGCGGACCCCGCCAAGAAGCCTACGAGCAGTACTTC,CASSGPRQEAYEQYF
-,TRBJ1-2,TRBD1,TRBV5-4,TGTGCCAGCAAACAGGGGGCCTATGGCTACACCTTC,CASKQGAYGYTF
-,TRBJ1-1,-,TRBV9,TGTGCCAGCAGCGCCACAGGATTCATGAACACTGAAGCTTTCTTT,CASSATGFMNTEAFF
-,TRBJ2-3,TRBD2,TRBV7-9,TGTGCCAGCAGCTTAGCGGAGACTAGCGGGAGTCCAGATACGCAGTATTTT,CASSLAETSGSPDTQYF
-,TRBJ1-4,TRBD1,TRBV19,TGTGCCAGTACAGGGGGAACTAATGAAAAACTGTTTTTT,CASTGGTNEKLFF
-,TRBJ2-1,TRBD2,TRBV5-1,TGCGCCAGCAGCCCCTTAGGTGGGAGGGCCACCTACAATGAGCAGTTCTTC,CASSPLGGRATYNEQFF
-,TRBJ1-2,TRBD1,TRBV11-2,TGTGCCAGCAGCTTGCTACAGGGGTCGTTTGGCTACACCTTC,CASSLLQGSFGYTF
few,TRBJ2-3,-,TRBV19,TGTGCCAGTAGTATCATGGACAGCACAGATACGCAGTATTTT,CASSIMDSTDTQYF
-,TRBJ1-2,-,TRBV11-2,TGTGCCAGCAGCTTAGGGCAGGGAGTTTGGGGCTACACCTTC,CASSLGQGVWGYTF
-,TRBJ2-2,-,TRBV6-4,TGTGCCAGCAGTGACTCGAGGCGGAACACCGGGGAGCTGTTTTTT,CASSDSRRNTGELFF
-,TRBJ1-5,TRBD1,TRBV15,TGTGCCACCAGCAGACATGGACAGGGCCATCAGCCCCAGCATTTT,CATSRHGQGHQPQHF
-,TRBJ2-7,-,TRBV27,TGTGCCAGCCTCTACGAGCAGTACTTC,CASLYEQYF
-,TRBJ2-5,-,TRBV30,TGTGCCTGGGGGGGGTCTTCCAGAGAGACCCAGTACTTC,CAWGGSSRETQYF
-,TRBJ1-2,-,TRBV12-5,TGTGCTAGTGGTGTGCAGGGAAAGACCTATGGCTACACCTTC,CASGVQGKTYGYTF
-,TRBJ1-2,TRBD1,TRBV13,TGTGCCAGCAGCTTAGGGGGGACAGTACTCTATGGCTACACCTTC,CASSLGGTVLYGYTF
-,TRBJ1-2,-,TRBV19,TGTGCCAGTAGTATATCGGGAGGGGACTATGGCTACACCTTC,CASSISGGDYGYTF
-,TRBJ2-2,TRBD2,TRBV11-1,TGTGCCAGCAGCTTATCTCCAGGACTAGCCCGGACCGGGGAGCTGTTTTTT,CASSLSPGLARTGELFF
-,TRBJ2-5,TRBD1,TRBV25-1,TGTGCCAGCAGTGGTGGGACAGCCCAAGAGACCCAGTACTTC,CASSGGTAQETQYF
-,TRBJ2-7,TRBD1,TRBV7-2,TGTGCCAGCAGCCAGGGGACAGAGAGAGGGACCTACGAGCAGTACTTC,CASSQGTERGTYEQYF
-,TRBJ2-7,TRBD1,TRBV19,TGTGCCGTATCGGGGACAGGGGGCGGGAAGCAGTACTTC,CAVSGTGGGKQYF
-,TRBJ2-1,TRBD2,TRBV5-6,TGTGCCAGCACCGAGGTGGGTAGCGGGGGTTATGAGCAGTTCTTC,CASTEVGSGGYEQFF
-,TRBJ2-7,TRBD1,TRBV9,TGTGCCAGCAGCGTAGAGGGACAGGGTACCCACGAGCAGTACTTC,CASSVEGQGTHEQYF
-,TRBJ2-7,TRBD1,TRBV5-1,TGCGCCAGCAGCTTTTATCAGGGGGACTACGAGCAGTACTTC,CASSFYQGDYEQYF
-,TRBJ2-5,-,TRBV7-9,TGTGCCAGCAGCCCTGTAAGGGGCCAAGAGACCCAGTACTTC,CASSPVRGQETQYF
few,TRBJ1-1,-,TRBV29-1,TGCAGCGCCTCAAAGTGGGCGAACACTGAAGCTTTCTTT,CSASKWANTEAFF
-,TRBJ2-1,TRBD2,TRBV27,TGTGCCAGCAGTTTCCTAGCGGGAGGGCCATACAATGAGCAGTTCTTC,CASSFLAGGPYNEQFF
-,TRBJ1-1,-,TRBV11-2,TGTGCCAGCAGCTTAGGGCTGGTGGAGAACACTGAAGCTTTCTTT,CASSLGLVENTEAFF
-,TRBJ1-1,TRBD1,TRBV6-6,TGTGCCAGCAGCCGGACAGGGTCTGGGAACACTGAAGCTTTCTTT,CASSRTGSGNTEAFF
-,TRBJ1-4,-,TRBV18,TGTGCCAGCTCCCACGGCGGGACGGTAGGGGATGAAAAACTGTTTTTT,CASSHGGTVGDEKLFF
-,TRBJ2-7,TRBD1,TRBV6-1,TGTGCCAGCCTTAGGGACAGAGTGTCCTACGAGCAGTACTTC,CASLRDRVSYEQYF
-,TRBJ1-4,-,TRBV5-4,TGTGCCAGCAGCTTGGCCCCCCCCGCTGGGATCGGGGCTAATGAAAAACTGTTTTTT,CASSLAPPAGIGANEKLFF
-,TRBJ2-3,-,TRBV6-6,TGTGCCAGCAGGGGGATATCTCGGTATTTT,CASRGISRYF